This TCR beta chain was observed in a study of cytomegalovirus exposure and HLA in healthy donors. The study's findings and limits: A few of the chains that were CMV-associated were confirmed in vitro to be specific for CMV antigens.

Germline V gene sequence: CDR1 SQVTM, CDR2 ANQGSEA. Trimming took 6 bases from V and 6 from J; bases not matched to a gene: 4. The CDR3 is 12 amino acids. On this clone: Its antigen is still unknown.

Primers included in the PCR were 60 Vbeta and 13 Jbeta primers. Repertoires were generated with immunoSEQ multiplex PCR, while TCRdb's copy carries only in-frame clones and drops some. This sample has over 30,000 clones; approximately 61% occur once, and the top ten carry 20% to 25%. The rearrangement links TRBV29-1 to TRBJ2-7; 11 positions match TRBD2. The sequence was obtained from a man aged 50-60 years in good health and CMV-seropositive. Sequenced input: PBMCs. The DNA of the CDR3 is TGCAGCGTGACTAGCGGGATGCTCGAGCAGTACTTC. It codes for CSVTSGMLEQYF.